The rows below give T cell receptor beta chains drawn from one sample of a study of graft-versus-host responses after intestinal transplantation. These TCRs' antigens remain unknown. Using immunoSEQ multiplex PCR, the repertoire was profiled, and TCRdb retains in-frame clones only, with some absent. The data show some 100,000 clones, 85% to 95% seen once. The sample was unstimulated CD8+ T cells sorted from spleen or lymph node cells, taken before transplant. The receptors originated from a human donor who was the organ donor for an intestinal transplant. The CDR3 runs from the conserved cysteine through the conserved F or W. The D gene is left open where the match is weak. Some rows have no size entry. The others give once, few or many, or a class for an expanded clone.

cdr3_length: 12; clone_size: -; v_call: TRBV7-6; j_call: TRBJ2-1; d_call: TRBD1; cdr3_aa: CASGTAINEQFF; cdr3_nt: TGTGCCAGTGGGACAGCAATTAATGAGCAGTTCTTC
cdr3_length: 18; clone_size: -; v_call: TRBV19; j_call: TRBJ1-1; d_call: TRBD1; cdr3_aa: CASIQDRGPRSSQLEAFF; cdr3_nt: TGTGCCAGTATCCAAGACAGGGGTCCACGAAGTTCCCAGCTTGAAGCTTTCTTT
cdr3_length: 15; clone_size: -; v_call: TRBV6-4; j_call: TRBJ2-1; d_call: TRBD2; cdr3_aa: CASSDRLALNNEQFF; cdr3_nt: TGTGCCAGCAGTGATAGACTAGCGTTGAACAATGAGCAGTTCTTC
cdr3_length: 16; clone_size: -; v_call: TRBV5-4; j_call: TRBJ2-7; d_call: TRBD2; cdr3_aa: CASSPFGTSGSYEQYF; cdr3_nt: TGTGCCAGCAGTCCTTTTGGGACTAGCGGGAGCTACGAGCAGTACTTC
cdr3_length: 19; clone_size: -; v_call: TRBV19; j_call: TRBJ2-2; d_call: -; cdr3_aa: CASTQNRGWEDFWGGELFF; cdr3_nt: TGTGCCAGCACACAAAATCGCGGTTGGGAGGACTTTTGGGGCGGGGAGCTGTTTTTT
cdr3_length: 13; clone_size: -; v_call: TRBV14; j_call: TRBJ2-7; d_call: TRBD1; cdr3_aa: CATSDRTSYEQYF; cdr3_nt: TGTGCCACCTCGGACAGGACTTCCTACGAGCAGTACTTC
cdr3_length: 13; clone_size: -; v_call: TRBV5-1; j_call: TRBJ1-4; d_call: -; cdr3_aa: CASSLGPGEKLFF; cdr3_nt: TGCGCCAGCAGCTTGGGGCCGGGTGAAAAACTGTTTTTT
cdr3_length: 20; clone_size: -; v_call: TRBV5-1; j_call: TRBJ2-1; d_call: TRBD2; cdr3_aa: CASSFPWVAGDRSSYNEQFF; cdr3_nt: TGCGCCAGCAGCTTCCCGTGGGTAGCGGGTGATCGATCCTCCTACAATGAGCAGTTCTTC
cdr3_length: 17; clone_size: -; v_call: TRBV15; j_call: TRBJ2-1; d_call: -; cdr3_aa: CATSSGTAGASYNEQFF; cdr3_nt: TGTGCCACCAGCTCGGGAACGGCGGGGGCCTCCTACAATGAGCAGTTCTTC
cdr3_length: 12; clone_size: -; v_call: TRBV5-4; j_call: TRBJ2-3; d_call: TRBD2; cdr3_aa: CAISGSADTQYF; cdr3_nt: TGTGCCATTAGCGGGAGCGCAGATACGCAGTATTTT
cdr3_length: 16; clone_size: -; v_call: TRBV5-4; j_call: TRBJ2-1; d_call: TRBD2; cdr3_aa: CASSLPRAGGLYEQFF; cdr3_nt: TGTGCCAGCAGCTTGCCGAGAGCGGGAGGGCTCTATGAGCAGTTCTTC
cdr3_length: 13; clone_size: -; v_call: TRBV28; j_call: TRBJ2-7; d_call: -; cdr3_aa: CATVTQDPYEQYF; cdr3_nt: TGTGCCACCGTGACACAGGATCCCTACGAGCAGTACTTC
cdr3_length: 17; clone_size: -; v_call: TRBV13; j_call: TRBJ2-1; d_call: -; cdr3_aa: CASSLGRWRRFYNEQFF; cdr3_nt: TGTGCCAGCAGCTTAGGCCGGTGGAGGAGATTCTACAATGAGCAGTTCTTC
cdr3_length: 15; clone_size: -; v_call: TRBV9; j_call: TRBJ2-7; d_call: -; cdr3_aa: CASSDNDGVSYEQYF; cdr3_nt: TGTGCCAGCAGCGACAACGACGGGGTCTCCTACGAGCAGTACTTC
cdr3_length: 14; clone_size: -; v_call: TRBV5-8; j_call: TRBJ2-7; d_call: TRBD1; cdr3_aa: CASSPRGLLVEQYF; cdr3_nt: TGTGCCAGCAGCCCCAGGGGGCTTTTGGTCGAGCAGTACTTC
cdr3_length: 15; clone_size: -; v_call: TRBV28; j_call: TRBJ1-2; d_call: -; cdr3_aa: CASSVRVARSLCYTF; cdr3_nt: TGTGCCAGCAGCGTGAGGGTCGCTAGGTCCTTATGCTACACCTTC
cdr3_length: 17; clone_size: -; v_call: TRBV2; j_call: TRBJ2-7; d_call: -; cdr3_aa: CASSTLPTDNLSYEQYF; cdr3_nt: TGTGCCAGCAGTACCCTACCCACAGACAACCTCTCCTACGAGCAGTACTTC
cdr3_length: 13; clone_size: -; v_call: TRBV7-6; j_call: TRBJ1-5; d_call: -; cdr3_aa: CASSWGGNQPQHF; cdr3_nt: TGTGCCAGCAGCTGGGGGGGGAATCAGCCCCAGCATTTT
cdr3_length: 15; clone_size: -; v_call: TRBV11-2; j_call: TRBJ1-6; d_call: TRBD1; cdr3_aa: CASSLGTVIRSPLHF; cdr3_nt: TGTGCCAGCAGCCTCGGGACAGTTATTCGTTCACCCCTCCACTTT
cdr3_length: 18; clone_size: once; v_call: TRBV2; j_call: TRBJ2-7; d_call: -; cdr3_aa: CASSDTTGTKKGAYEQYF; cdr3_nt: TGTGCCAGCAGTGACACTACCGGGACAAAAAAAGGCGCCTACGAGCAGTACTTC
cdr3_length: 14; clone_size: -; v_call: TRBV19; j_call: TRBJ1-1; d_call: -; cdr3_aa: CASMDPTVITEAFF; cdr3_nt: TGTGCCAGTATGGACCCGACAGTCATCACTGAAGCTTTCTTT
cdr3_length: 16; clone_size: -; v_call: TRBV9; j_call: TRBJ1-4; d_call: TRBD1; cdr3_aa: CASSVAGGRTNEKLFF; cdr3_nt: TGTGCCAGCAGCGTAGCAGGGGGAAGAACTAATGAAAAACTGTTTTTT
cdr3_length: 15; clone_size: -; v_call: TRBV10-2; j_call: TRBJ2-7; d_call: TRBD1; cdr3_aa: CASSGPGQGGYEQYF; cdr3_nt: TGCGCCAGCAGTGGGCCAGGACAGGGTGGATACGAGCAGTACTTC
cdr3_length: 16; clone_size: -; v_call: TRBV5-1; j_call: TRBJ1-4; d_call: TRBD1; cdr3_aa: CASSLVWADRDEKLFF; cdr3_nt: TGCGCCAGCAGCTTGGTTTGGGCAGACAGGGACGAAAAACTGTTTTTT
cdr3_length: 13; clone_size: -; v_call: TRBV30; j_call: TRBJ2-5; d_call: -; cdr3_aa: CACHLTGLETQYF; cdr3_nt: TGTGCCTGCCACCTTACAGGGTTAGAGACCCAGTACTTC
cdr3_length: 11; clone_size: -; v_call: TRBV20-1; j_call: TRBJ1-1; d_call: -; cdr3_aa: CSAEANTEAFF; cdr3_nt: TGCAGTGCTGAGGCGAACACTGAAGCTTTCTTT
cdr3_length: 12; clone_size: -; v_call: TRBV25-1; j_call: TRBJ1-2; d_call: -; cdr3_aa: CASSEGGMGYTF; cdr3_nt: TGTGCCAGCAGTGAGGGGGGGATGGGCTACACCTTC
cdr3_length: 20; clone_size: -; v_call: TRBV19; j_call: TRBJ2-2; d_call: -; cdr3_aa: CAREIDRPTGGSDRAGELFF; cdr3_nt: TGTGCCAGGGAAATAGACAGGCCAACTGGGGGATCGGATCGGGCCGGGGAGCTGTTTTTT
cdr3_length: 16; clone_size: once; v_call: TRBV19; j_call: TRBJ1-6; d_call: TRBD1; cdr3_aa: CASSPSWGTGSSPLHF; cdr3_nt: TGTGCCAGTAGCCCCTCATGGGGGACAGGGTCATCACCCCTCCACTTT
cdr3_length: 15; clone_size: -; v_call: TRBV11-3; j_call: TRBJ2-1; d_call: TRBD2; cdr3_aa: CASSLSGGSYNEQFF; cdr3_nt: TGTGCCAGCAGCCTTAGCGGGGGCTCCTACAATGAGCAGTTCTTC
cdr3_length: 13; clone_size: -; v_call: TRBV7-3; j_call: TRBJ1-2; d_call: -; cdr3_aa: CASSLSRLFGYTF; cdr3_nt: TGTGCCAGCAGCTTGAGCAGGCTTTTCGGCTACACCTTC
cdr3_length: 16; clone_size: -; v_call: TRBV15; j_call: TRBJ2-1; d_call: -; cdr3_aa: CATSRVPPSSYNEQFF; cdr3_nt: TGTGCCACCAGCAGAGTACCCCCCAGCTCCTACAATGAGCAGTTCTTC
cdr3_length: 15; clone_size: -; v_call: TRBV18; j_call: TRBJ2-7; d_call: TRBD1; cdr3_aa: CASSPSGTGAHEQYF; cdr3_nt: TGTGCCAGCTCACCTTCCGGGACAGGGGCCCACGAGCAGTACTTC
cdr3_length: 14; clone_size: -; v_call: TRBV27; j_call: TRBJ2-2; d_call: -; cdr3_aa: CASSWVGTTGELFF; cdr3_nt: TGTGCCAGCAGTTGGGTGGGGACAACCGGGGAGCTGTTTTTT
cdr3_length: 14; clone_size: -; v_call: TRBV5-1; j_call: TRBJ2-1; d_call: TRBD1; cdr3_aa: CASSTDREYNEQFF; cdr3_nt: TGCGCCAGCAGCACGGACAGGGAGTACAATGAGCAGTTCTTC
cdr3_length: 14; clone_size: -; v_call: TRBV7-9; j_call: TRBJ1-1; d_call: TRBD1; cdr3_aa: CASSLGTGGLEAFF; cdr3_nt: TGTGCCAGCAGCTTAGGGACAGGGGGGTTGGAAGCTTTCTTT
cdr3_length: 12; clone_size: -; v_call: TRBV5-1; j_call: TRBJ1-1; d_call: TRBD1; cdr3_aa: CASSTGTAEAFF; cdr3_nt: TGCGCCAGCAGCACGGGGACAGCTGAAGCTTTCTTT
cdr3_length: 19; clone_size: -; v_call: TRBV5-1; j_call: TRBJ2-1; d_call: -; cdr3_aa: CASSPLGGGAGFSINEQFF; cdr3_nt: TGCGCCAGCAGCCCCCTCGGTGGGGGGGCAGGGTTCTCAATCAATGAGCAGTTCTTC
cdr3_length: 18; clone_size: -; v_call: TRBV25-1; j_call: TRBJ2-3; d_call: -; cdr3_aa: CASSPMWYADSSTDTQYF; cdr3_nt: TGTGCCAGCAGTCCTATGTGGTATGCGGACTCTAGCACAGATACGCAGTATTTT
cdr3_length: 14; clone_size: -; v_call: TRBV4-1; j_call: TRBJ1-2; d_call: TRBD1; cdr3_aa: CASSDRGADYGYTF; cdr3_nt: TGCGCCAGCAGCGACAGGGGCGCCGACTATGGCTACACCTTC
cdr3_length: 14; clone_size: -; v_call: TRBV13; j_call: TRBJ2-1; d_call: TRBD1; cdr3_aa: CASSSTDRANEQFF; cdr3_nt: TGTGCCAGCAGCTCCACGGACAGGGCAAATGAGCAGTTCTTC
cdr3_length: 18; clone_size: -; v_call: TRBV11-3; j_call: TRBJ2-1; d_call: TRBD2; cdr3_aa: CASSPWTGTSGSGNEQFF; cdr3_nt: TGTGCCAGCAGCCCATGGACCGGGACTAGCGGGAGTGGAAATGAGCAGTTCTTC
cdr3_length: 15; clone_size: -; v_call: TRBV30; j_call: TRBJ1-3; d_call: -; cdr3_aa: CAWSVTGPSGNTIYF; cdr3_nt: TGTGCCTGGAGTGTCACAGGACCCTCTGGAAACACCATATATTTT
cdr3_length: 15; clone_size: -; v_call: TRBV6-1; j_call: TRBJ1-2; d_call: -; cdr3_aa: CASSEAISANYGYTF; cdr3_nt: TGTGCCAGCAGTGAAGCCATAAGCGCTAACTATGGCTACACCTTC
cdr3_length: 16; clone_size: -; v_call: TRBV6-4; j_call: TRBJ2-1; d_call: TRBD2; cdr3_aa: CASSDSIGTSYNEQFF; cdr3_nt: TGTGCCAGCAGTGACTCGATAGGGACTAGCTACAATGAGCAGTTCTTC
cdr3_length: 15; clone_size: -; v_call: TRBV11-2; j_call: TRBJ2-5; d_call: -; cdr3_aa: CASSLDITGQETQYF; cdr3_nt: TGTGCCAGCAGCTTAGATATAACAGGACAAGAGACCCAGTACTTC
cdr3_length: 15; clone_size: -; v_call: TRBV5-1; j_call: TRBJ2-1; d_call: -; cdr3_aa: CASSFMGTGLNEQFF; cdr3_nt: TGCGCCAGCAGCTTCATGGGCACAGGGTTAAATGAGCAGTTCTTC
cdr3_length: 15; clone_size: -; v_call: TRBV2; j_call: TRBJ2-1; d_call: TRBD2; cdr3_aa: CATETSGGGTNEQFF; cdr3_nt: TGTGCCACGGAAACTAGCGGGGGGGGAACCAATGAGCAGTTCTTC
cdr3_length: 15; clone_size: few; v_call: TRBV4-2; j_call: TRBJ2-2; d_call: TRBD2; cdr3_aa: CASSQGVAGAGELFF; cdr3_nt: TGTGCCAGCAGCCAAGGGGTAGCGGGAGCCGGGGAGCTGTTTTTT
cdr3_length: 16; clone_size: -; v_call: TRBV7-8; j_call: TRBJ2-7; d_call: TRBD1; cdr3_aa: CASSSRQGDGAYEQYF; cdr3_nt: TGTGCCAGCAGCTCAAGACAGGGAGACGGGGCCTACGAGCAGTACTTC
cdr3_length: 13; clone_size: -; v_call: TRBV7-7; j_call: TRBJ2-1; d_call: TRBD1; cdr3_aa: CASSFGQGSKQFF; cdr3_nt: TGTGCCAGCAGCTTCGGACAGGGTTCGAAGCAGTTCTTC
cdr3_length: 13; clone_size: -; v_call: TRBV10-1; j_call: TRBJ1-1; d_call: -; cdr3_aa: CASRETGFAEAFF; cdr3_nt: TGCGCCAGCAGAGAAACAGGATTTGCCGAAGCTTTCTTT